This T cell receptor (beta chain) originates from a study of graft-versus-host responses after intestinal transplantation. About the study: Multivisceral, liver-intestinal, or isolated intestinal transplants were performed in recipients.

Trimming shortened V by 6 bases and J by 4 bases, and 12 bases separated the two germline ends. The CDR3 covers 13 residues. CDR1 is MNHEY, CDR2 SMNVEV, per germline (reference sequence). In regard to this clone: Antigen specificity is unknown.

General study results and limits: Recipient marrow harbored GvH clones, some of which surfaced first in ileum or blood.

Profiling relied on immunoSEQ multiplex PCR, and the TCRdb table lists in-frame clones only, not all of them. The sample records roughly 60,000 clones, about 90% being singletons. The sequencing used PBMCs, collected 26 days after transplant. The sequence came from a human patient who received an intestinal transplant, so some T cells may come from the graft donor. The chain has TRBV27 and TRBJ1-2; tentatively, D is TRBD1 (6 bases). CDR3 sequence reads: CASRSQGPYGYTF. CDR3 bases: TGTGCCAGCAGGTCACAGGGTCCCTATGGCTACACCTTC.